Each of the 27 T cell receptor beta chains below was sequenced from the same sample in a study of blood T cell repertoires in COVID-19. The assay was immunoSEQ multiplex PCR, and TCRdb's table has in-frame clones only and misses some. The sample lists just over 50,000 clones; roughly 87% were seen once. The sample comprised peripheral blood. These receptors were collected from a human donor with active COVID-19. The donor label of this sample is uncertain.

The rearrangement links TRBV19 to TRBJ2-3, with 8 bases that match TRBD1. Germline V CDR1 and CDR2: LNHDA, SQIVND (reference sequence). V dropped 9 bases and J dropped 2; count of bases not matched to a gene: 10. There are 15 residues in the CDR3. The CDR3 loop is CASRPRGRNTDTQYF. In nucleotides, the CDR3 is TGTGCCAGCCGGCCCAGGGGGCGGAACACAGATACGCAGTATTTT.

V and J are TRBV9 and TRBJ2-7, with 13 bases aligning to TRBD2. V shed 4 bases and J 4 bases; nucleotides not matched to a gene: 8. Germline assignment: CDR1 SGDLS and CDR2 YYNGEE. CDR3 size: 16 residues. CDR3 sequence: CASSSGTSGAAYEQYF. For the CDR3, the DNA is TGTGCCAGCAGCTCCGGGACTAGCGGGGCCGCATACGAGCAGTACTTC.

V and J are TRBV19 and TRBJ1-5; D might be TRBD1 (6 bases). The CDR3 loop spans 14 amino acids. V was shortened by 3 bases and J by 4 bases, with 10 bases between the two germline ends. Germline V gene data show CDR1 as LNHDA and CDR2 as SQIVND (reference sequence). Here the CDR3 reads CASSIYRENQPQHF. Here the CDR3 DNA reads TGTGCCAGTAGTATTTACAGGGAGAATCAGCCCCAGCATTTT.

The chain recombines TRBV19 with TRBJ1-1, with TRBD1 matching 8 bases. J gave up 10 bases and V 4 bases, and 5 bases lay outside the gene matches. The CDR3 totals 12 residues. Germline assignment: CDR1 LNHDA and CDR2 SQIVND (reference sequence). As DNA, the CDR3 is TGTGCCAGTAGTAGACAGGGGTTCCGAGCTTTCTTT. This encodes CASSRQGFRAFF.

The CDR3 here is CASSGEGMETQYF. The CDR3, as DNA: TGTGCCAGCAGCGGGGAGGGGATGGAGACCCAGTACTTC. V and J are TRBV9 and TRBJ2-5, with 7 bases lining up with TRBD2. The CDR3 is 13 amino acids. CDR1 is SGDLS and CDR2 is YYNGEE in the germline V gene. V lost 3 bases and J lost 5; bases outside the gene matches: 4.

Points on this clone: Other DNA sequences in the same sample also yield this CDR3. The V gene is TRBV9, the J gene TRBJ1-2; 11 nucleotides agree with TRBD1. V lost 2 bases, J lost 4 bases, and 4 bases stayed unmatched. The CDR3 is made up of 15 amino acids. CDR1 is SGDLS and CDR2 is YYNGEE in the germline V gene. Here the CDR3 reads CASSVGTGGIYGYTF. The DNA of the CDR3 is TGTGCCAGCAGCGTTGGGACAGGGGGGATCTATGGCTACACCTTC.

The CDR3 nucleotides read TGTGCCAGCAGCCAAGGATTTGGGATAGCGGGGGGGCGGAGGACAGATACGCAGTATTTT. It codes for CASSQGFGIAGGRRTDTQYF. This chain joins TRBV4-2 and TRBJ2-3; 11 nucleotides match TRBD2. Trimming took 1 base from V and 3 from J; bases not matched to a gene: 15. Looked up from germline, CDR1 is LGHNA and CDR2 is YNFKEQ. This CDR3 comprises 20 residues.

A few counts support this clone. The rearrangement links TRBV3-1 (or the pseudogene TRBV3-2) to TRBJ1-6, with 8 bases that match TRBD1. The V gene end was trimmed by 2 bases and the J gene end by 9 bases; junction bases not matched to a gene: 6. The CDR3 sequence is 15 residues long. Germline assignment: CDR1 LGHDT and CDR2 YNNKEL (reference sequence). The DNA for the CDR3 is TGTGCCAGCAGCCAACAGACAGGGGCGAGTTCACCCCTCCACTTT. This codes for CASSQQTGASSPLHF.

The CDR3 loop reads CASSRTTGRNQETQYF. The DNA of the CDR3 is TGTGCCAGCAGCAGGACTACGGGACGGAACCAAGAGACCCAGTACTTC. This chain uses TRBV5-5 with TRBJ2-5; TRBD2 might be the D (6 bases). The CDR3 runs to 16 residues. CDR1 is SGHKS and CDR2 is YYEKEE in the germline V gene (reference sequence). Trimming shortened V by 4 bases and J by 0 bases, and 16 bases separated the two germline ends.

This chain joins TRBV29-1 and TRBJ1-4; D gene unclear. The CDR3 is 10 amino acids. Germline V gives CDR1 SQVTM, CDR2 ANQGSEA. The V end was cut by 6 bases, the J end by 7 bases, with 6 bases between. CDR3 in amino acids: CSVLGEKLFF. The CDR3 DNA sequence: TGCAGCGTCCTCGGTGAAAAACTGTTTTTT. Filled out from reference TRBV29-1 and TRBJ1-4, the complete variable domain reads SAVISQKPSRDICQRGTSLTIQCQVDSQVTMMFWYRQQPGQSLTLIATANQGSEATYESGFVIDKFPISRPNLTFSTLTVSNMSPEDSSIYLCSVLGEKLFFGSGTQLSVL.

A note on this clone: The junction does not match germline at one end; this may be a read error. In nucleotides, the CDR3 is TGTGCCCGCAGCGGGGGGGGGATATCCTACGAGCAGTACTTC. Amino acids: CARSGGGISYEQYF. The chain is built from TRBV3-1 (or the pseudogene TRBV3-2) and TRBJ2-7; 10 nucleotides align to TRBD2. Germline lookup yields CDR1 LGHDT and CDR2 YNNKEL (reference sequence). This CDR3 has 14 amino acids.

J is TRBJ2-3 and V is TRBV6-5; 11 nucleotides align to TRBD2. From germline, CDR1 is MNHEY and CDR2 SVGAGI. V was clipped by 8 bases and J by 2 bases; unmatched bases: 6. This CDR3 is 15 amino acids long. The CDR3 loop reads CASLLAGDYTDTQYF. CDR3 DNA sequence: TGTGCCAGCCTACTAGCGGGGGATTACACAGATACGCAGTATTTT.

A few counts support this clone. This chain connects TRBV4-3 to TRBJ1-2; no definite D call. Germline V CDR1 and CDR2: LGHNA, YSLEER. V was clipped by 0 bases and J by 4 bases, with 9 bases between them. CDR3 length equals 14 residues. CDR3 DNA: TGCGCCAGCAGCCAAGATCCTGAGCCCTATGGCTACACCTTC. Its translation: CASSQDPEPYGYTF.

The chain uses TRBV5-6 and TRBJ2-2, with a possible D match to TRBD2 (6 bases). V lost 2 bases to trimming and J lost 7 bases, with 18 bases between them. Germline V gene data show CDR1 as SGHDT and CDR2 as YYEEEE. This CDR3 comprises 16 residues. This chain's CDR3 is CASSLRRGKFGGELFF. CDR3 coding DNA: TGTGCCAGCAGCTTACGTCGGGGGAAGTTCGGCGGGGAGCTGTTTTTT.

The chain couples TRBV6-2 or TRBV6-3 to TRBJ1-6, with unresolved D. CDR1 and CDR2 (germline): MNHEY, SVGEGT. Trimming shortened V by 0 bases and J by 4 bases, and 4 bases separated the two germline ends. CDR3 length: 14 amino acids. The CDR3 DNA reads TGTGCCAGCAGTTACTCTCCTTATAATTCACCCCTCCACTTT. This sequence encodes CASSYSPYNSPLHF.

The V and J genes are TRBV9 and TRBJ2-3, with TRBD1 identical over 8 bases. The CDR3 runs 16 residues. Per germline, CDR1 SGDLS and CDR2 YYNGEE. After removal of 0 bases from V and 1 base from J, the junction contained 4 bases not matched to a gene. The chain's CDR3 is CASSVAGQAGTDTQYF. The CDR3 DNA follows: TGTGCCAGCAGCGTAGCGGGACAGGCGGGCACAGATACGCAGTATTTT.

The rearrangement links TRBV27 to TRBJ1-5; D remains ambiguous. Looked up from germline, CDR1 is MNHEY and CDR2 is SMNVEV (reference sequence). CDR3 length: 12 residues. Trimming took 3 bases from V and 5 from J, leaving 5 bases between them. This chain's CDR3 is CASSFSDQPQHF. The DNA of the CDR3 is TGTGCCAGCAGTTTCTCTGATCAGCCCCAGCATTTT.

The chain combines TRBV6-5 with TRBJ1-1, with 10 bases lining up with TRBD1. Trimming cost V 2 bases and J 2 bases; bases outside gene matches: 5. Germline V CDR1 and CDR2: MNHEY, SVGAGI. This CDR3 spans 16 amino acids. The CDR3 coding sequence is TGTGCCAGCAGTTACCGAGGGACAGGGGAAAACACTGAAGCTTTCTTT. Translating it yields CASSYRGTGENTEAFF.

V gene TRBV3-1 (or the pseudogene TRBV3-2) combines with J gene TRBJ2-1; a possible D gene is TRBD2 (5 bases). Germline CDR1 is LGHDT and CDR2 is YNNKEL (reference sequence). V was trimmed by 4 bases and J by 4 bases, leaving 11 bases between them. The CDR3 is 14 residues long. The CDR3 DNA sequence: TGTGCCAGCAGCCTACGGGGTGGGTACAATGAGCAGTTCTTC. Residues: CASSLRGGYNEQFF.

This clone was recorded once. V and J are TRBV29-1 and TRBJ2-1; no firm D call. The CDR3 extends over 10 amino acids. Trimming pared 3 bases from V and 10 bases from J, leaving 7 bases between. The germline gives CDR1 SQVTM, CDR2 ANQGSEA. CDR3 DNA: TGCAGCGTTGATGGGCCGGAGCAGTTCTTC. Its translation: CSVDGPEQFF.

The chain joins TRBV18 to TRBJ1-1; D is possibly TRBD1 (6 bases). The CDR3 covers 14 residues. The ends were cut back, 3 bases at V and 1 base at J, with 9 bases in the middle. CDR1 KGHSH and CDR2 LQKENI come from the germline V gene. CDR3 region: CASSPQGSNTEAFF. DNA for the CDR3: TGTGCCAGCTCACCTCAGGGGTCGAACACTGAAGCTTTCTTT.

The chain links TRBV13 to TRBJ2-5; 12 nucleotides line up with TRBD2. From germline, CDR1 is PRHDT and CDR2 FYEKMQ (reference sequence). The V segment lost 0 bases and the J segment 5 bases; nucleotides outside the gene matches: 1. The CDR3 is 15 residues long. The CDR3 is CASSLGLAGGETQYF. The CDR3 region has the DNA TGTGCCAGCAGCTTAGGACTAGCGGGGGGTGAGACCCAGTACTTC.

The V gene is TRBV7-3, the J gene TRBJ1-2; D unclear. V was shortened by 5 bases and J by 6 bases, with 19 bases between the two germline ends. CDR1 is SGHTA, CDR2 FQGTGA, per germline. The CDR3 totals 15 residues. CDR3 nucleotides: TGTGCCAGCAGCCCGCAACCGGGAGCTCAGCATGGCTACACCTTC. This gives the protein CASSPQPGAQHGYTF.

The V and J genes are TRBV9 and TRBJ2-7, with D unclear. Trimming removed 4 bases at V and 4 bases at J, with 12 bases between. The CDR3 has 13 amino acids. Germline loops: CDR1 SGDLS, CDR2 YYNGEE. CDR3 protein: CASSPPGRYEQYF. The CDR3 DNA sequence: TGTGCCAGCAGCCCACCAGGTAGATACGAGCAGTACTTC.

The V gene is TRBV7-9, the J gene TRBJ1-2; the D gene is possibly TRBD1 (6 bases). Germline CDR1 reads SEHNR; CDR2 reads FQNEAQ (reference sequence). CDR3 length: 13 amino acids. With 5 bases removed from V and 6 bases from J, the gap between germline ends came to 13 bases. This CDR3 is CASSPWGLNGYTF. CDR3 bases: TGTGCCAGCAGCCCGTGGGGGCTTAATGGCTACACCTTC.

The chain uses TRBV19 and TRBJ2-2; D is unclear. Germline lookup yields CDR1 LNHDA and CDR2 SQIVND (reference sequence). Trimming shortened V by 3 bases and J by 0 bases, and 2 bases separated the two germline ends. The CDR3 is 13 amino acids. The CDR3 DNA follows: TGTGCCAGTAGTATCGCGAACACCGGGGAGCTGTTTTTT. Protein product: CASSIANTGELFF.

This clone showed up many times. Distinct nucleotide sequences in the sample also encode this CDR3. In DNA form, the CDR3 reads TGTGCCAGTAGTCGACAGGGTTTAGGTCAGCCCCAGCATTTT. It is translated as CASSRQGLGQPQHF. The rearrangement links TRBV19 to TRBJ1-5, with TRBD1 identical over 7 bases. CDR3 size: 14 residues. Germline V gene lookup returns CDR1 LNHDA and CDR2 SQIVND (reference sequence). Losses at the gene ends were 5 bases for V and 6 bases for J; bases not matched to a gene: 7.